The 7 T cell receptor beta chains reported below all come from one sample, sequenced in a study of cytomegalovirus exposure and HLA in healthy donors. Sequenced by immunoSEQ multiplex PCR; TCRdb stores in-frame clones only, minus some. The data show approximately 240,000 clones, 90% to 95% seen once. Sequencing was done on a sample of PBMCs. The source is a woman younger than 30 in good health and CMV-seronegative.

This chain links TRBV30 with TRBJ2-1; the D is unclear. CDR1 GTSNPN and CDR2 SVGIG come from the germline V gene (reference sequence). Deletions cut 1 base from V and 7 bases from J, with 20 bases between. This CDR3 region has 16 residues. The CDR3 coding sequence is TGTGCCTGGAGTGCTCTTCGCGGTCGAAACCTTAATGAGCAGTTCTTC. This sequence encodes CAWSALRGRNLNEQFF.

The chain employs TRBV4-1 and TRBJ2-4, with 8 bases identical to TRBD2. CDR1 and CDR2 (germline): MGHRA, YSYEKL. This CDR3 contains 19 residues. V lost 4 bases and J lost 1; bases outside the gene matches: 15. The CDR3 DNA is TGCGCCAGCAGCCCTTGGGAGCGGGAGTTGGGGCGGGCCAAAAACATTCAGTACTTC. Translated: CASSPWERELGRAKNIQYF.

The genes are TRBV7-9 and TRBJ2-7; D is perhaps TRBD1 (6 bases). Trimming removed 4 bases from V and 3 bases from J, with 10 bases in between. CDR3 size: 13 residues. Looked up from germline, CDR1 is SEHNR and CDR2 is FQNEAQ (reference sequence). CDR3 DNA: TGTGCCAGCAGCTACAGGGCGGACTACGAGCAGTACTTC. Translated: CASSYRADYEQYF.

The CDR3 DNA is TGCGCCAGCAGCTTCAAGGGACAGTTCACTGAAGCTTTCTTT. Translation gives CASSFKGQFTEAFF. V usage is TRBV5-1 and J usage is TRBJ1-1; 7 nucleotides match TRBD1. The CDR3 sequence is 14 residues long. V lost 2 bases and J lost 4; bases outside the gene matches: 5. Looked up from germline, CDR1 is SGHRS and CDR2 is YFSETQ.

This rearrangement joins TRBV2 to TRBJ2-3, with a tentative D call TRBD2 (6 bases). This CDR3 has 14 residues. Between the trimmed V and J ends, which lost 4 bases and 6 bases, there was a span of 14 bases. The germline V gene has CDR1 SNHLY and CDR2 FYNNEI. The CDR3: CASSVRLEVDTQYF. The CDR3 region has the DNA TGTGCCAGCAGTGTCAGACTAGAGGTGGATACGCAGTATTTT.

The chain uses TRBV12-5 and TRBJ2-1, with 13 bases lining up with TRBD2. V gave up 1 base and J gave up 8 bases; unmatched junction bases: 11. The CDR3 consists of 18 residues. Germline loops: CDR1 LGHNT, CDR2 FRNRAP. The CDR3 protein is CASGLDVGTSGIGYEQFF. CDR3 sequence (DNA): TGTGCTAGTGGTTTGGATGTCGGGACTAGCGGGATAGGGTATGAGCAGTTCTTC.

The J gene is TRBJ1-2, the V gene TRBV30, with no clear D. Trimming pared 3 bases from V and 4 bases from J, leaving 12 bases between. This CDR3 spans 13 amino acids. Germline V gives CDR1 GTSNPN, CDR2 SVGIG (reference sequence). The CDR3 spells CAWSEGTSYGYTF. The CDR3 coding sequence is TGTGCCTGGAGCGAGGGAACGAGCTATGGCTACACCTTC.